A single count supports the clone carrying this T cell receptor beta chain. Per the study methods: Amplifying reference gene primers gave estimates of nucleated cell counts. The assay was immunoSEQ multiplex PCR, and TCRdb's table has in-frame clones only and misses some. V and J calls and clone size are copied from that table; D and trimming were computed from the DNA. Counted here are more than 200,000 clones, approximately 86% occurring once; the ten biggest clones make up more than 4.5%. This sample is part of a study of blood T cell repertoires in COVID-19. Study-wide background: Samples came from the United States, Italy and Spain, spanning acute and convalescent COVID-19. From T cells, B-cell-depleted T cells, or PBMCs came the material, which was cDNA or gDNA.

The CDR3 runs 14 residues. Unmatched junction bases numbered 10, after V lost 7 bases and J lost 8 bases. Germline CDR1 and CDR2: MNHEY and SVGAGI. Patients of the Seattle cohort, enrolled during active infection, were followed longitudinally. Sequences were obtained from peripheral blood. The J gene is TRBJ2-4, the V gene TRBV6-5, with 8 bases identical to TRBD1. The TCR was taken from a woman aged 55-69 years with COVID-19, enrolled during active disease. CDR3 sequence: CASTTDRVRDIQYF. CDR3 nucleotide sequence: TGTGCCAGCACCACGGACAGGGTGAGGGACATTCAGTACTTC.